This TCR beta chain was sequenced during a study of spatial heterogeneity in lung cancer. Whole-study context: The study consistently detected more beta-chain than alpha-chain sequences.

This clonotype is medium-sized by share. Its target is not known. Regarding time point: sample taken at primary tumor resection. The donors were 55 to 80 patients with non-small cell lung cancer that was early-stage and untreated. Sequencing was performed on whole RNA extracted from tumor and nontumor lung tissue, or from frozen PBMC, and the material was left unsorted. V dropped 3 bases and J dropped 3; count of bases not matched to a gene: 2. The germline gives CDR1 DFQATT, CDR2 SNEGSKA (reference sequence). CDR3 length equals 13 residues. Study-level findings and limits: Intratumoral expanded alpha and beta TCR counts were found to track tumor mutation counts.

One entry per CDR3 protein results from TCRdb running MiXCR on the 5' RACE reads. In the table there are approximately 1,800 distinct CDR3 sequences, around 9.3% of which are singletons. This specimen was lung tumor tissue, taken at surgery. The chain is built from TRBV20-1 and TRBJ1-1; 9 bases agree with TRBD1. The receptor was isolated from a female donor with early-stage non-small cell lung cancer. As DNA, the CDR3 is TGCAGTGCTAGGAGGACAGGGGACACTGAAGCTTTCTTT. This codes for CSARRTGDTEAFF.